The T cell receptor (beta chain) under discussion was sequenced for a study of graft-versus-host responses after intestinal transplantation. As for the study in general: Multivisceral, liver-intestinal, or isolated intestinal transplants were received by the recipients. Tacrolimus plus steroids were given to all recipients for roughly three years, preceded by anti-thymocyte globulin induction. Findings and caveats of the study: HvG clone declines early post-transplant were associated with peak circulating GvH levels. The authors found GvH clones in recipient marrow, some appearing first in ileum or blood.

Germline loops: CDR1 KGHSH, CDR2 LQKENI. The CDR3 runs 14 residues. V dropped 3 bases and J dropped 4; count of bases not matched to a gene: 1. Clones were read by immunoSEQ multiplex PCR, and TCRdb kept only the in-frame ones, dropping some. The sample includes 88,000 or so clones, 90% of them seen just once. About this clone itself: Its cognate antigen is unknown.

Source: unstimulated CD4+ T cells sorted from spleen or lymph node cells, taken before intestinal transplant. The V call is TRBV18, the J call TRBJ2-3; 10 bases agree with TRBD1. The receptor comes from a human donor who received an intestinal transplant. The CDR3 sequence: CASSPGTGADTQYF. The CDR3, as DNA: TGTGCCAGCTCACCGGGGACAGGGGCAGATACGCAGTATTTT. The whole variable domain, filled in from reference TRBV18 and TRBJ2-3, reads NAGVMQNPRHLVRRRGQEARLRCSPMKGHSHVYWYRQLPEEGLKFMVYLQKENIIDESGMPKERFSAEFPKEGPSILRIQQVVRGDSAAYFCASSPGTGADTQYFGPGTRLTVL.